This T cell receptor beta chain was sequenced during a study of blood T cells in healthy people across ages. The germline V and J ends were trimmed by 5 bases and 0 bases, with 12 bases remaining between them. Germline-derived CDR1 and CDR2 are SGHRS and YFSETQ. CDR3 length equals 14 residues. A second PCR, run for roughly 7 to 11 cycles, used a sample-barcoded 5' primer plus a J-beta primer mix. TCRdb re-derived calls from the 5' RACE reads in MiXCR, one entry per CDR3 protein. The table records around 500,000 distinct CDR3 sequences, approximately 26% of them present only once. Aged roughly 6 to 95, donors were systemically healthy Caucasians from Russia. Per individual sample, total RNA of at least 5.5 micrograms was extracted. Details on this clonotype: As yet, its antigen is unknown.

The study, taken as a whole, reports: Compared with aged donors, long-lived donors showed fewer expanded clones, suggesting selection.

These data were also reused for a study on T cells of mothers and their children. That paper notes: Maternal samples each gave over 8.5 million TCR beta CDR3 reads, and child samples roughly 3.3 million each.

The TCR was taken from a boy under 10 years old in good health. The chain recombines TRBV5-1 with TRBJ2-7; D might be TRBD2 (5 bases). The material sequenced was blood. The CDR3 protein is CASSSLGSSYEQYF. Here the CDR3 DNA reads TGCGCCAGCAGTTCCTTGGGGAGCTCCTACGAGCAGTACTTC.